This TCR beta chain was retrieved from a study of T cells in localized non-small cell lung cancer. This CDR3 has 16 amino acids. Germline V gene lookup returns CDR1 SGHAT and CDR2 FQNNGV. The V gene end was trimmed by 3 bases and the J gene end by 7 bases; junction bases not matched to a gene: 10. Profiled with immunoSEQ multiplex PCR; TCRdb holds only in-frame clones, not every one. The repertoire holds about 34,000 clones, roughly 92% seen once, with 0.73% in the top ten. The material was peripheral blood, obtained before any cancer treatment. The TCR sequence derives from a woman aged 40-70 years with stage I lung adenocarcinoma. This chain links TRBV11-2 with TRBJ2-1; 9 positions match TRBD2. CDR3 in DNA: TGTGCCAGCAGCTTGTTTAGCGGGAGTGGAGTGAATGAGCAGTTCTTC. The encoded protein is CASSLFSGSGVNEQFF. Using reference TRBV11-2 and TRBJ2-1 for the parts outside the CDR3, the full variable domain is EAGVAQSPRYKIIEKRQSVAFWCNPISGHATLYWYQQILGQGPKLLIQFQNNGVVDDSQLPKDRFSAERLKGVDSTLKIQPAKLEDSAVYLCASSLFSGSGVNEQFFGPGTRLTVL.